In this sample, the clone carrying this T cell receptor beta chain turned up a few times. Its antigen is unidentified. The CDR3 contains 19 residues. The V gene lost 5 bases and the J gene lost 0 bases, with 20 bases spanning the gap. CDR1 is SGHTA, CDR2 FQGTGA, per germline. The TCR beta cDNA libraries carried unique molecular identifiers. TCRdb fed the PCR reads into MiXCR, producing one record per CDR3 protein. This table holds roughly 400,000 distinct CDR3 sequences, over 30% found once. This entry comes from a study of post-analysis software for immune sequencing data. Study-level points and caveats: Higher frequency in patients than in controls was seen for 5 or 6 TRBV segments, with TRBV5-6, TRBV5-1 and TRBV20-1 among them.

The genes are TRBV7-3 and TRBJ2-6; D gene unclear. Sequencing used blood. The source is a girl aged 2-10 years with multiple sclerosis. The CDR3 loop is CASSPSGLWRISGANVLTF. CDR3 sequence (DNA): TGTGCCAGCAGCCCCTCGGGCCTTTGGCGAATCTCTGGGGCCAACGTCCTGACTTTC. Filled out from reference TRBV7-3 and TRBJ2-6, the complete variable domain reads GAGVSQTPSNKVTEKGKYVELRCDPISGHTALYWYRQSLGQGPEFLIYFQGTGAADDSGLPNDRFFAVRPEGSVSTLKIQRTERGDSAVYLCASSPSGLWRISGANVLTFGAGSRLTVL.